Sequencing of this TCR beta chain was carried out in a study of blood T cell repertoires in COVID-19. Whole-study context: Acute-phase and convalescent COVID-19 samples originated in the United States, Italy and Spain.

Researchers sorted participants into cohorts using their self-reported clinical history. Recovery meant two consecutive negative NP/OP PCR tests, professional clearance, or resolved symptoms. Trimming took off 5 bases at V and 6 bases at J, with 14 bases between the two ends. The CDR3 has 15 residues. Germline loops: CDR1 SGHTA, CDR2 FQGNSA. Method: immunoSEQ multiplex PCR; TCRdb's copy keeps in-frame clones and lacks some. The sample shows about 480,000 clones, roughly nine tenths of them seen only once. V usage is TRBV7-2 and J usage is TRBJ1-6; D might be TRBD1 (5 bases). The material sequenced was PBMCs or T cells enriched from blood (not recorded which). This sequence was found in a woman aged 55 to 70 who had recovered from COVID-19. CDR3 DNA: TGTGCCAGCAGCAGGCGGGGGACGGCTAATTCACCCCTCCACTTT. It encodes CASSRRGTANSPLHF.